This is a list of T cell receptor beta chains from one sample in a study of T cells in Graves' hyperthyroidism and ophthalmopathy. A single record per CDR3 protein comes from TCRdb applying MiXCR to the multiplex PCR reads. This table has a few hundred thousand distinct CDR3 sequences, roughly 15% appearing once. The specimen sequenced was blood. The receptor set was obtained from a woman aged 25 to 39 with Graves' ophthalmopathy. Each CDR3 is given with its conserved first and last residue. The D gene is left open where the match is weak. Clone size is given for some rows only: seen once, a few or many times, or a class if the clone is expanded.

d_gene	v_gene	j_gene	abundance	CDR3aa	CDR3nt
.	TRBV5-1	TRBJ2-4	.	CASREGAKNIQYF	TGCGCCAGCAGAGAGGGGGCCAAAAACATTCAGTACTTC
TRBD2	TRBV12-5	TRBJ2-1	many	CASGQTSGAYNEQFF	TGTGCTAGTGGTCAAACTAGCGGGGCCTACAATGAGCAGTTCTTC
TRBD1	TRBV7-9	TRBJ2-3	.	CASRDGQGDTQYF	TGTGCCAGCAGGGACGGACAGGGTGATACGCAGTATTTT
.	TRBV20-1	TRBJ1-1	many	CSAPPARYEAFF	TGCAGTGCCCCTCCGGCTCGGTACGAAGCTTTCTTT
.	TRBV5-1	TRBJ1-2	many	CASSLTADGYTF	TGCGCCAGCAGCTTGACAGCGGATGGCTACACCTTC
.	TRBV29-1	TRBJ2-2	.	CSGVHIGELFF	TGCAGCGGCGTCCATATCGGGGAGCTGTTTTTT
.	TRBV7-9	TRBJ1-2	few	CASSGSDRTLPVNYGYTF	TGTGCCAGCAGCGGGTCGGACAGAACACTCCCTGTAAACTATGGCTACACCTTC
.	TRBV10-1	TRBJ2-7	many	CASSDTGVGTEQYF	TGCGCCAGCAGCGATACAGGAGTGGGAACCGAGCAGTACTTC
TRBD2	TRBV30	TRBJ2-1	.	CAWSVRGGRTGNEQFF	TGTGCCTGGAGTGTACGGGGGGGCCGGACCGGAAATGAGCAGTTCTTC
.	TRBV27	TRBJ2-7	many	CASSLSTGRSYEQYF	TGTGCCAGCAGTTTATCGACGGGGCGCTCCTACGAGCAGTACTTC
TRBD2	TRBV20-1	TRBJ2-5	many	CSAREWTSVTQYF	TGCAGTGCTAGAGAATGGACTAGCGTAACCCAGTACTTC
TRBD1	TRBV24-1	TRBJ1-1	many	CATSGGGKGTEAFF	TGTGCCACCTCAGGGGGGGGGAAGGGAACTGAAGCTTTCTTT
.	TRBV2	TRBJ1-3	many	CASSERTGNTIYF	TGTGCCAGCAGTGAAAGGACAGGAAACACCATATATTTT
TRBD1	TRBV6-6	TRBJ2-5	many	CASSYRPPGRGFQETQYF	TGTGCCAGCAGTTACCGACCCCCGGGCAGGGGGTTCCAAGAGACCCAGTACTTC
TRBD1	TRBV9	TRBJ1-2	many	CASWTGRDGYTF	TGTGCCAGCTGGACAGGGAGGGATGGCTACACCTTC
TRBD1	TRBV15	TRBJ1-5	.	CATSREPGGWGNQPQHF	TGTGCCACCAGCAGAGAACCAGGGGGCTGGGGCAATCAGCCCCAGCATTTT
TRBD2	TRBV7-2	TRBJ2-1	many	CASSQMTSGGLQFF	TGTGCCAGCAGCCAGATGACTAGCGGGGGCTTGCAGTTCTTC
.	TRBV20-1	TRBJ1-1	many	CSASRRFGMNTEAFF	TGCAGTGCTAGTCGACGATTCGGTATGAACACTGAAGCTTTCTTT
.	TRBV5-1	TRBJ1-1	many	CASNGTMNTEAFF	TGCGCCAGCAACGGAACGATGAACACTGAAGCTTTCTTT
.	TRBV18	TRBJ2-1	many	CASHPKQGNEQFF	TGTGCCAGCCACCCTAAACAGGGTAATGAGCAGTTCTTC
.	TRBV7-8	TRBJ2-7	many	CASSPDGGYEQYF	TGTGCCAGCAGCCCGGACGGTGGCTACGAGCAGTACTTC
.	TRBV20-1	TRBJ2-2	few	CSARQGPGELFF	TGCAGTGCTCGCCAGGGACCCGGGGAGCTGTTTTTT
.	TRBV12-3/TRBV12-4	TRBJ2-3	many	CASSLGGPPGDTQYF	TGTGCCAGCAGTTTAGGTGGCCCTCCTGGGGATACGCAGTATTTT
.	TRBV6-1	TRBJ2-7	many	CASSGPGSYEQYF	TGTGCCAGCAGTGGGCCCGGAAGCTACGAGCAGTACTTC
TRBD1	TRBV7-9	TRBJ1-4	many	CASSLGTGATNEKLFF	TGTGCCAGCAGCTTAGGGACAGGGGCAACTAATGAAAAACTGTTTTTT
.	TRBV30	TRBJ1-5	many	CAWSWARGSQPQHF	TGTGCCTGGAGTTGGGCCAGGGGATCCCAGCCCCAGCATTTT
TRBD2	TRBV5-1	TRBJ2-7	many	CASSSGRGNSYEQYF	TGCGCCAGCAGCTCGGGGCGGGGGAACTCCTACGAGCAGTACTTC
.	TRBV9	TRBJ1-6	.	CASSVVGGDRRRIHF	TGTGCCAGCAGCGTAGTTGGAGGAGACAGGCGACGAATCCACTTT
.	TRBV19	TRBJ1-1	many	CASLPDRGVGAFF	TGTGCCAGCCTCCCCGACCGGGGAGTCGGCGCTTTCTTT
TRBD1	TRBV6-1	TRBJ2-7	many	CASTPLDRGFSYEQYF	TGTGCCAGCACTCCATTAGACAGGGGGTTCTCCTACGAGCAGTACTTC